Listed below are T cell receptor beta chains from one sample, sequenced in a study of CD8+ T cells in alopecia areata. Data came from immunoSEQ multiplex PCR; TCRdb stores just in-frame clones and leaves some out. This table has about 200,000 clones, about 60% appearing once. Sequencing used CD4+ T cells sorted from blood, obtained at week 4, from a patient treated with tofacitinib. The receptors derive from a human donor with alopecia areata. Both conserved end residues are part of each CDR3.

CDR3 protein | V gene
CSVGNTGANVLTF | TRBV29-1
CAWTHGSYGYTF | TRBV30
CAWSGMGLPYGYTF | TRBV30
CASSLSGSSYNEQFF | TRBV6-5
CASSQDLPSPLHF | TRBV4-2
CAWSIRASRSGSYNSPLHF | TRBV30
CASSQENPETGMSFF | TRBV4-3
CASSARTGGDQPQHF | TRBV7-8
CAWSGGNAEAFF | TRBV30
CASSQALRFPTNTEAFF | TRBV7-2
CSAEQGRNTEAFF | TRBV29-1
CSVEGGVGYGYTF | TRBV29-1
CASSPNVGIQYF | TRBV5-6
CAWTPNRPWTEAFF | TRBV30
CASSNTGEVTGELFF | TRBV5-1